What follows are 5 T cell receptor beta chains derived from one specimen sequenced in a study of T cell responses to AZD1222 COVID-19 vaccine. Assay: immunoSEQ multiplex PCR; the TCRdb copy retains only in-frame clones and omits some. The table lists some 99,000 clones, approximately 89% of them singletons. The sample consisted of peripheral blood, taken 28 days after the second AZD1222 dose. Every receptor here comes from an adult who received the AZD1222 COVID-19 vaccine.

The chain has TRBV7-2 and TRBJ2-7, with 11 bases lining up with TRBD1. Germline CDR1 SGHTA, CDR2 FQGNSA. The V and J ends lost 5 bases and 2 bases, in that order; junction bases with no gene match: 5. The CDR3 spans 15 residues. The CDR3 nucleotides read TGTGCCAGCAGCGCGGCGGGACAGGGGGCCTACGAGCAGTACTTC. The encoded protein is CASSAAGQGAYEQYF.

V and J are TRBV9 and TRBJ1-5, with a possible D match to TRBD1 (5 bases). Deletions cut 0 bases from V and 3 bases from J, with 7 bases between. Germline CDR1 and CDR2: SGDLS and YYNGEE. The CDR3 consists of 14 residues. As DNA, the CDR3 is TGTGCCAGCAGCGTAGGGGGGAACAATCAGCCCCAGCATTTT. It is translated as CASSVGGNNQPQHF. Based on the CDR3 plus reference TRBV9 and TRBJ1-5, the full variable domain is DSGVTQTPKHLITATGQRVTLRCSPRSGDLSVYWYQQSLDQGLQFLIQYYNGEERAKGNILERFSAQQFPDLHSELNLSSLELGDSALYFCASSVGGNNQPQHFGDGTRLSIL.

V usage is TRBV23-1 and J usage is TRBJ2-7; D is unresolved. TRBV23-1 is designated an ORF whose function remains uncertain. CDR3 length: 14 amino acids. V lost 5 bases to trimming and J lost 1 base, with 12 bases between them. In DNA form, the CDR3 reads TGCGCCAGCAGTTGGCGATACCGTTCCTACGAGCAGTACTTC. Its translation: CASSWRYRSYEQYF.

The chain is built from TRBV3-1 (or the pseudogene TRBV3-2) and TRBJ1-2; D not resolved. Germline CDR1 is LGHDT and CDR2 is YNNKEL (reference sequence). V was clipped by 0 bases and J by 8 bases, with 13 bases between them. The CDR3 spans 14 residues. CDR3 in amino acids: CASSQDGVSSGYTF. The CDR3 coding sequence is TGTGCCAGCAGCCAAGATGGGGTCTCCAGCGGCTACACCTTC.

This chain links TRBV7-2 with TRBJ2-3; perhaps TRBD2 as D (6 bases). V lost 4 bases and J 6 bases, leaving 8 bases between the germline ends. The CDR3 is 12 residues long. Per the germline V gene, CDR1 is SGHTA and CDR2 is FQGNSA. In DNA, the CDR3 is TGTGCCAGCAGCTACGGAGGGGATACGCAGTATTTT. This gives the protein CASSYGGDTQYF. The entire variable domain, with the rest obtained from reference TRBV7-2 and TRBJ2-3, is as follows: GAGVSQSPSNKVTEKGKDVELRCDPISGHTALYWYRQSLGQGLEFLIYFQGNSAPDKSGLPSDRFSAERTGGSVSTLTIQRTQQEDSAVYLCASSYGGDTQYFGPGTRLTVL.